This record looks at one TCR beta chain sequence and its context. Its specificity is not known. Assay used: immunoSEQ multiplex PCR; TCRdb lists only in-frame clones, some missing. The table has some 250,000 clones, 90% seen once. The source of the sample is a study of cytomegalovirus exposure and HLA in healthy donors. The study's findings and limits: The tendency of first-cohort TCR clusters to co-occur in the roughly 130 validation repertoires emerged from a later analysis. The listing of roughly 160 TCR beta chains classed them as cytomegalovirus-associated.

The donors were part of the validation cohort, which consisted of under 150 subjects and was separate from the first cohort of 600 to 850 subjects. The CDR3 is made up of 15 amino acids. With 5 bases removed from V and 2 bases from J, the gap between germline ends came to 16 bases. Germline lookup yields CDR1 SGHVS and CDR2 FQNEAQ. The sample consisted of PBMCs. The chain employs TRBV7-8 and TRBJ2-7; the D is unclear. The sequence came from a woman under 40 in good health and CMV-seronegative. The CDR3 DNA reads as TGTGCCAGCAGCCCAGTCACCACAGCCACCTACGAGCAGTACTTC. Amino acids: CASSPVTTATYEQYF.